This T cell receptor (beta chain) was captured by sequencing in a study of CD8 T cell repertoires and HIV-1 epitope variants. Study-wide context: Each of Twenty-five Gag and Nef epitope peptides stimulated a separate culture. Equal numbers of autologous T cell-negative cells presented antigen to enriched T cells.

Germline CDR1 is MDHEN and CDR2 is SYDVKM. V dropped 6 bases and J dropped 5 bases, with 16 bases sitting between them. CDR3 size: 14 residues. On this clone: Its matching antigen is unknown.

General study points: Most of the nine antigen-specific clonotypes appeared cross-reactive to autologous or escape variants.

Libraries were prepared by immunoSEQ multiplex PCR; TCRdb keeps only in-frame clonotypes and omits some of them. The sample lists some 5,000 clones, 65% occurring once. Sequencing used cultured CD8+ T cells derived from PBMCs. The clonotype originates from a male donor with HIV. V usage is TRBV28 and J usage is TRBJ2-5, with a tentative D call TRBD2 (6 bases). CDR3 nucleotide sequence: TGTGCCAGCAGCACTCGTAGGAGGGACGAGACCCAGTACTTC. It is translated as CASSTRRRDETQYF.